Below, 12 T cell receptor beta chains from the same sample are listed, as sequenced in a study of molecular identifiers for immune sequencing clone quantification. TCRdb processed the PCR reads anew with MiXCR; each CDR3 protein has one entry. Seen here are approximately 550,000 distinct CDR3 sequences, around a fifth observed once, and the top ten hold approximately 0.84%. The sample was naive CD8+ T cells from blood, with Jurkat cell RNA spiked in. Indicated subset: FACS-sorted CD8+CD4-CCR7+CD45RA+ naive T cells. Receptors were obtained from a human donor in good health. Some libraries in this study had Jurkat cell RNA spiked in.

This clonotype was detected ten times or more. V is TRBV6-5 and J is TRBJ1-1; D is uncertain. This CDR3 region has 13 residues. With 8 bases removed from V and 0 bases from J, the gap between germline ends came to 10 bases. The germline gives CDR1 MNHEY, CDR2 SVGAGI. DNA for the CDR3: TGTGCCAGCGCCGATTCCCTGAACACTGAAGCTTTCTTT. The encoded protein is CASADSLNTEAFF.

CDR3 DNA sequence: TGTGCCAGCAGCTTGATCCCTAGTCCCACAGATACGCAGTATTTT. It encodes CASSLIPSPTDTQYF. This chain connects TRBV5-6 to TRBJ2-3; D is unresolved. Germline V lookup: CDR1 SGHDT, CDR2 YYEEEE. Trimming stripped 1 base from V and 2 bases from J, with 11 bases between. The CDR3 length is 15 residues.

This clonotype was recorded at least ten times. The genes are TRBV29-1 and TRBJ2-5, with 8 bases aligning to TRBD1. Trimming removed 3 bases from V and 4 bases from J; junction bases left unmatched: 1. CDR3 length: 12 amino acids. Germline V lookup: CDR1 SQVTM, CDR2 ANQGSEA. The CDR3 loop reads CSVEDRAETQYF. Here the CDR3 DNA reads TGCAGCGTTGAGGACAGGGCAGAGACCCAGTACTTC.

Only a few counts were recorded for this clonotype. The chain uses TRBV7-9 and TRBJ2-5; 8 bases line up with TRBD1. This CDR3 is built from 15 residues. Germline CDR1 reads SEHNR; CDR2 reads FQNEAQ (reference sequence). V gave up 2 bases and J gave up 5 bases; unmatched junction bases: 7. CDR3 nucleotide sequence: TGTGCCAGCAGCTTATCTTGGGGACAGGCGGAGACCCAGTACTTC. Translated, it gives CASSLSWGQAETQYF.

The genes are TRBV20-1 and TRBJ2-7, with no clear D. This CDR3 contains 13 residues. CDR1 and CDR2 (germline): DFQATT, SNEGSKA (reference sequence). The V end lost 1 base, the J end lost 4 bases, and 11 bases lay between the germline ends. Here the CDR3 reads CSARAAVGYEQYF. CDR3 in DNA: TGCAGTGCTAGAGCGGCAGTAGGTTACGAGCAGTACTTC.

Comment on this clonotype: This may be a read error, as it is one base from a much larger clone. The chain's CDR3 is CAGSYAGGRGTEAFF. CDR3 nucleotides: TGTGCCGGCAGCTACGCAGGGGGCCGGGGGACTGAAGCTTTCTTT. The chain carries TRBV7-8 and TRBJ1-1; 8 positions match TRBD1. The CDR3 has 15 amino acids. CDR1 is SGHVS and CDR2 is FQNEAQ in the germline V gene.

The table lists this clonotype with many counts. The chain uses TRBV5-6 and TRBJ2-4, with 7 bases aligning to TRBD1. Germline V gene data show CDR1 as SGHDT and CDR2 as YYEEEE. The CDR3 extends over 15 amino acids. Trimming removed 4 bases from V and 0 bases from J; junction bases left unmatched: 4. CDR3 coding DNA: TGTGCCAGCAGCGGACAGGTACTAGCCAAAAACATTCAGTACTTC. Residues: CASSGQVLAKNIQYF.

In its sample, this clonotype was seen many times. The rearrangement joins TRBV28 to TRBJ2-7; D is ambiguous. The CDR3 contains 13 residues. CDR1 MDHEN and CDR2 SYDVKM come from the germline V gene. The V end was cut by 7 bases, the J end by 0 bases, with 10 bases between. Here the CDR3 DNA reads TGTGCCAGCACCCTGGGCAGCTCCTACGAGCAGTACTTC. Amino acids: CASTLGSSYEQYF.

V is TRBV30 and J is TRBJ2-5; the match to TRBD1 covers 9 bases. From germline, CDR1 is GTSNPN and CDR2 SVGIG (reference sequence). V dropped 3 bases and J dropped 5; count of bases not matched to a gene: 4. CDR3 length: 13 amino acids. The CDR3 DNA sequence: TGTGCCTGGAGGGGGACAGGGTTGGAGACCCAGTACTTC. Encoded protein: CAWRGTGLETQYF.

The rearrangement joins TRBV19 to TRBJ2-7; weak D call: TRBD2 (5 bases). Looked up from germline, CDR1 is LNHDA and CDR2 is SQIVND (reference sequence). Trimming removed 6 bases from V and 8 bases from J, with 23 bases in between. This CDR3 comprises 15 residues. The CDR3 nucleotides are TGTGCCAGTAGACGCAAAGCGGAAGGTTTTTACAAGCAGTACTTC. Its protein product is CASRRKAEGFYKQYF.

This clonotype was detected many times. The chain links TRBV7-8 to TRBJ2-5, with D perhaps TRBD1 (5 bases). The CDR3 sequence is 16 residues long. Germline V gives CDR1 SGHVS, CDR2 FQNEAQ. The V end lost 4 bases, the J end lost 2 bases, and 17 bases lay between the germline ends. CDR3: CASSSIEDRTQETQYF. The DNA of the CDR3 is TGTGCCAGCAGCTCTATAGAAGACAGAACACAAGAGACCCAGTACTTC.

The V gene is TRBV7-8, the J gene TRBJ1-1; D is undetermined. V lost 1 base, J lost 0 bases, and 6 bases lay in between. Per the germline V gene, CDR1 is SGHVS and CDR2 is FQNEAQ. There are 14 residues in the CDR3. Written as DNA, the CDR3 is TGTGCCAGCAGCTTAGTGGATCTGAACACTGAAGCTTTCTTT. Translating it yields CASSLVDLNTEAFF. Supplemented by reference TRBV7-8 and TRBJ1-1, the full variable domain reads GAGVSQSPRYKVAKRGQDVALRCDPISGHVSLFWYQQALGQGPEFLTYFQNEAQLDKSGLPSDRFFAERPEGSVSTLKIQRTQQEDSAVYLCASSLVDLNTEAFFGQGTRLTVV.